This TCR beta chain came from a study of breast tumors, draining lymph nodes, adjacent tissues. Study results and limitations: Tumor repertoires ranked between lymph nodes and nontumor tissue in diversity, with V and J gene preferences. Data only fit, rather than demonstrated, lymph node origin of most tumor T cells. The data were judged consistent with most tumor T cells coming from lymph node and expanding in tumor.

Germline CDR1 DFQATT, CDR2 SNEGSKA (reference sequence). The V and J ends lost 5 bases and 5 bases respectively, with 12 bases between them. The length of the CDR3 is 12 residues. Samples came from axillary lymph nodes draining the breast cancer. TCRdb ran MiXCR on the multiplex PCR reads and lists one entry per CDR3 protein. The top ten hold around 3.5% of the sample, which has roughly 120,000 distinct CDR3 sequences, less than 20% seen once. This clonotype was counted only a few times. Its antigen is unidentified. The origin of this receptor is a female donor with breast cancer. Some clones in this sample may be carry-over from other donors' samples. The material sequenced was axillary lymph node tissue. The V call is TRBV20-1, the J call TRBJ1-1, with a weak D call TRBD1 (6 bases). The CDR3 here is CSADKGGTEAFF. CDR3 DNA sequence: TGCAGTGCTGATAAAGGGGGAACTGAAGCTTTCTTT.